This entry features one T cell receptor (beta chain) sequence. Its antigen is undetermined. Trimming removed 6 bases from V and 7 bases from J, with 16 bases in between. This CDR3 region has 14 residues. CDR1 and CDR2 (germline): SGHTA, FQGNSA. This specimen comes from a study of T cell responses to AZD1222 COVID-19 vaccine. Study conclusions and caveats: Most donors were white British, females outnumbered males, and clonal diversity was possibly underestimated. Across the whole spike, CD4 TCRs peaked at regions 160-218 and 743-854. Two doses of AZD1222 preceded a rise in Spike-specific TCR breadth and depth.

The data were produced by immunoSEQ multiplex PCR, yet TCRdb's version contains in-frame clones alone and is incomplete. The sample holds around 180,000 clones, 85% to 90% seen once. This TCR was sampled from an adult who received the AZD1222 COVID-19 vaccine. The specimen comprised peripheral blood, sampled 28 days after the second AZD1222 dose. The chain uses TRBV7-2 and TRBJ1-3; possibly TRBD1 for D (5 bases). CDR3 amino acids: CASRINYQGNTIYF. CDR3 nucleotides: TGTGCCAGCAGAATAAATTACCAGGGCAACACCATATATTTT.